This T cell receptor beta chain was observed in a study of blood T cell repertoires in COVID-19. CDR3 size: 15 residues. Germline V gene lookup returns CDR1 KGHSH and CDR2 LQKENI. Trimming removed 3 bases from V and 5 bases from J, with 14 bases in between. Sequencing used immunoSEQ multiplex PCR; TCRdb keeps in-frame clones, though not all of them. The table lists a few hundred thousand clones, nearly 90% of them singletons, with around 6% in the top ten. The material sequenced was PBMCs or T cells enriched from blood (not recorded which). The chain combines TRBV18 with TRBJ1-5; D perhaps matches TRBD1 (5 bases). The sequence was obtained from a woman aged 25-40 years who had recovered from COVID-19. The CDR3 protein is CASSPGRGWDQPQHF. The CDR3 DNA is TGTGCCAGCTCACCGGGGAGGGGATGGGATCAGCCCCAGCATTTT.